The 30 T cell receptor beta chains reported below all come from one sample, sequenced in a study of CD4 T cells in relation to SARS-CoV-2 and coronaviruses. Profiled with immunoSEQ multiplex PCR; TCRdb holds only in-frame clones, not every one. The sample has about 39,000 clones, about 86% seen once. No antigen is known for these receptors. Sequenced: naive CD4+ T cells from PBMCs, cultured in vitro. Noted subset: naive CD4+ T cells isolated by negative enrichment. These receptor sequences come from an adult with COVID-19.

This clone occurred once. V usage is TRBV7-2 and J usage is TRBJ2-1; D might be TRBD1 or TRBD2, each matching 5 bases. Germline V gene lookup returns CDR1 SGHTA and CDR2 FQGNSA. Between the trimmed V and J ends, which lost 3 bases and 9 bases, there was a span of 6 bases. The CDR3 consists of 11 residues. DNA of the CDR3: TGTGCCAGCAGCTTCGGGACTGAGCAGTTCTTC. Translating gives CASSFGTEQFF.

The chain uses TRBV3-1 (or the pseudogene TRBV3-2) and TRBJ2-5; 13 bases align to TRBD2. CDR3 size: 15 residues. V shed 6 bases and J 4 bases; nucleotides not matched to a gene: 5. Germline CDR1 LGHDT, CDR2 YNNKEL (reference sequence). CDR3 in DNA: TGTGCCAGCAGTCGGACTAGCGGGAGTCGAGAGACCCAGTACTTC. It translates to CASSRTSGSRETQYF.

The chain carries TRBV24-1 and TRBJ2-1, with D uncertain. The CDR3 runs to 11 residues. V lost 7 bases to trimming and J lost 4 bases, with 4 bases between them. The germline V gene encodes CDR1 KGHDR and CDR2 SFDVKD. CDR3 bases: TGTGCCACCAGCTCATACAATGAGCAGTTCTTC. The encoded protein is CATSSYNEQFF.

The chain joins TRBV5-6 to TRBJ2-5, with D perhaps matching TRBD1 (6 bases). This CDR3 spans 14 amino acids. From germline, CDR1 is SGHDT and CDR2 YYEEEE. Trimming removed 1 base from V and 4 bases from J, with 11 bases in between. The CDR3 region is CASSLFPGAETQYF. The CDR3 DNA follows: TGTGCCAGCAGCTTGTTTCCAGGGGCAGAGACCCAGTACTTC.

The J gene is TRBJ1-2, the V gene TRBV29-1; the D is unclear. Trimming cost V 0 bases and J 8 bases, with 7 bases left between them. This CDR3 has 11 residues. CDR1 and CDR2 from the germline V gene are SQVTM and ANQGSEA. CDR3 protein: CSVEDGIGYTF. For the CDR3, the DNA is TGCAGCGTTGAAGACGGGATAGGCTACACCTTC.

The J gene is TRBJ2-7, the V gene TRBV27; D gene uncertain. With 5 bases removed from V and 3 bases from J, the gap between germline ends came to 14 bases. Germline lookup yields CDR1 MNHEY and CDR2 SMNVEV (reference sequence). The CDR3 spans 14 residues. The CDR3 here is CASSPGSQYYEQYF. The CDR3 DNA reads as TGTGCCAGCAGTCCCGGGTCCCAGTACTACGAGCAGTACTTC.

The chain has TRBV24-1 and TRBJ2-7; 7 nucleotides match TRBD1. V shed 4 bases, J shed 1 base, and the junction held 18 bases outside the gene matches. The germline gives CDR1 KGHDR, CDR2 SFDVKD. The CDR3 is 19 amino acids. The CDR3 region has the DNA TGTGCCACCAGTGACCCCCAACTAGACAGGGAAGGTGGATCCTACGAGCAGTACTTC. This encodes CATSDPQLDREGGSYEQYF.

The chain carries TRBV5-1 and TRBJ2-7; D is ambiguous. Germline V gene lookup returns CDR1 SGHRS and CDR2 YFSETQ. V dropped 0 bases and J dropped 4 bases, with 20 bases sitting between them. The CDR3 loop spans 17 amino acids. The CDR3 is CASSLAPHASGPYEQYF. In DNA form, the CDR3 reads TGCGCCAGCAGCTTGGCCCCCCACGCTTCGGGCCCTTACGAGCAGTACTTC.

The J gene is TRBJ1-6, the V gene TRBV5-1; the D gene is possibly TRBD1 (5 bases). The CDR3 covers 15 residues. CDR1 SGHRS and CDR2 YFSETQ come from the germline V gene. V lost 5 bases and J 5 bases, leaving 14 bases between the germline ends. The DNA for the CDR3 is TGCGCCAGCAGTTTTGCGGGGGGGGATAATTCACCCCTCCACTTT. This sequence encodes CASSFAGGDNSPLHF.

The chain uses TRBV28 and TRBJ1-1; D ambiguous. CDR3 length: 14 residues. Looked up from germline, CDR1 is MDHEN and CDR2 is SYDVKM. V dropped 5 bases and J dropped 5 bases, with 15 bases sitting between them. This CDR3 is CASSLVRELTEAFF. The CDR3 DNA reads TGTGCCAGCAGTCTTGTTAGGGAGTTAACTGAAGCTTTCTTT.

This clone came up a few times. The V gene is TRBV5-1, the J gene TRBJ2-1; 7 positions match TRBD1. This CDR3 spans 15 amino acids. V trimming: 4 bases; J trimming: 6 bases; junction bases outside the gene matches: 10. Germline CDR1 is SGHRS and CDR2 is YFSETQ. The CDR3 nucleotides read TGCGCCAGCAGCCCCAGGGGGACAGACTTCAATGAGCAGTTCTTC. Amino acids: CASSPRGTDFNEQFF.

The chain uses TRBV9 and TRBJ2-1; 11 nucleotides line up with TRBD2. The CDR3 extends over 18 amino acids. The germline CDR1 and CDR2 sequences are SGDLS and YYNGEE. V shed 1 base and J 4 bases; nucleotides not matched to a gene: 10. The CDR3: CASSVSLAGGVRYNEQFF. The CDR3 DNA sequence: TGTGCCAGCAGCGTAAGCCTAGCGGGAGGAGTGAGGTACAATGAGCAGTTCTTC.

This rearrangement joins TRBV5-1 to TRBJ2-5; D not resolved. V lost 1 base and J 1 base, leaving 8 bases between the germline ends. Germline CDR1 and CDR2: SGHRS and YFSETQ. CDR3 size: 14 residues. Here the CDR3 reads CASSLLGLQETQYF. CDR3 coding DNA: TGCGCCAGCAGCTTGCTGGGCCTCCAAGAGACCCAGTACTTC.

The CDR3 region has the DNA TGTGCCAGCAGCCGGACGGAGAACTATGGCTACACCTTC. Protein product: CASSRTENYGYTF. This chain links TRBV12-3 or TRBV12-4 with TRBJ1-2; D is unclear. The CDR3 length is 13 residues. With 6 bases removed from V and 2 bases from J, the gap between germline ends came to 10 bases.

The chain is built from TRBV11-2 and TRBJ2-1, with D tentatively TRBD2 (6 bases). The length of the CDR3 is 14 residues. Germline V gene lookup returns CDR1 SGHAT and CDR2 FQNNGV. Deletions cut 1 base from V and 6 bases from J, with 10 bases between. CDR3 sequence: CASSLVRGGNEQFF. The CDR3 region has the DNA TGTGCCAGCAGCTTAGTGCGGGGAGGCAATGAGCAGTTCTTC.

The chain links TRBV6-6 to TRBJ1-4; D perhaps matches TRBD1 (5 bases). V was cut by 9 bases and J by 6 bases, with 11 bases left in between. This CDR3 is 12 amino acids long. In germline, CDR1 is MNHNY, CDR2 SVGAGI (reference sequence). The CDR3 DNA sequence: TGTGCCAGTAGGCAGGGAGATGAAAAACTGTTTTTT. It specifies CASRQGDEKLFF.

This clone was detected only once. This chain links TRBV5-8 with TRBJ1-2; the match to TRBD1 covers 9 bases. The CDR3 runs 14 residues. V was clipped by 4 bases and J by 2 bases; unmatched bases: 3. CDR1 and CDR2 (germline): SGHTS, YDEGEE. The CDR3 bases are TGTGCCAGCAGCCATACAGGGGGCAACTATGGCTACACCTTC. The encoded protein is CASSHTGGNYGYTF.

The chain links TRBV6-5 to TRBJ2-2; 8 nucleotides line up with TRBD1. Trimming cost V 9 bases and J 0 bases; bases outside gene matches: 3. CDR1 MNHEY and CDR2 SVGAGI come from the germline V gene. There are 14 residues in the CDR3. CDR3 sequence (DNA): TGTGCCAGGGACAGGGCAACGAACACCGGGGAGCTGTTTTTT. Protein product: CARDRATNTGELFF.

The chain combines TRBV7-6 with TRBJ2-1; D unclear. Germline V CDR1 and CDR2: SGHVS, FNYEAQ. CDR3 length equals 17 residues. Trimming pared 1 base from V and 4 bases from J, leaving 17 bases between. CDR3 bases: TGTGCCAGCAGCTTAGGGCCGACGTGGACGGATTACAATGAGCAGTTCTTC. Translating it yields CASSLGPTWTDYNEQFF.

The chain has TRBV3-1 (or the pseudogene TRBV3-2) and TRBJ2-5; 9 bases fit TRBD1. Losses at the gene ends were 4 bases for V and 5 bases for J; bases not matched to a gene: 5. This CDR3 comprises 14 residues. CDR1 is LGHDT, CDR2 YNNKEL, per germline (reference sequence). The CDR3 sequence is CASSLRDRVETQYF. CDR3 in DNA: TGTGCCAGCAGCCTCCGGGACAGGGTTGAGACCCAGTACTTC.

V and J are TRBV6-2 or TRBV6-3 and TRBJ2-1; TRBD1 or TRBD2 may be the D gene (5 bases each). Germline CDR1 is MNHEY and CDR2 is SVGEGT. V lost 2 bases, J lost 6 bases, and 17 bases lay in between. This CDR3 comprises 16 residues. The CDR3 sequence is CASSYAKGTPFNEQFF. The CDR3, as DNA: TGTGCCAGCAGTTACGCGAAGGGGACGCCTTTCAATGAGCAGTTCTTC.

The chain couples TRBV27 to TRBJ2-7; no clear D. Germline CDR1 is MNHEY and CDR2 is SMNVEV (reference sequence). The CDR3 consists of 13 residues. Trimming removed 6 bases at V and 0 bases at J, with 9 bases between. CDR3 region: CASRTLDSYEQYF. CDR3 bases: TGTGCCAGCAGGACCTTAGACTCCTACGAGCAGTACTTC.

The gene calls are TRBV7-2 and TRBJ2-5; 9 bases align to TRBD2. Germline CDR1 and CDR2: SGHTA and FQGNSA. V lost 2 bases to trimming and J lost 5 bases; unmatched junction nucleotides: 6. CDR3 size: 15 residues. The CDR3 DNA reads as TGTGCCAGCAGCTTATCCGGGACTAGCTCTGAGACCCAGTACTTC. Amino acids: CASSLSGTSSETQYF.

Concerning this clone: Other DNA sequences in this sample translate to the same CDR3. The rearrangement links TRBV9 to TRBJ2-7; D remains unclear. CDR1 SGDLS and CDR2 YYNGEE come from the germline V gene. Trimming shortened V by 0 bases and J by 2 bases, and 12 bases separated the two germline ends. The CDR3 has 15 residues. The CDR3 DNA follows: TGTGCCAGCAGCGTAGGTTCGGGTGCAACCTACGAGCAGTACTTC. Amino acids: CASSVGSGATYEQYF. Complete variable domain (other parts from reference TRBV9 and TRBJ2-7): DSGVTQTPKHLITATGQRVTLRCSPRSGDLSVYWYQQSLDQGLQFLIQYYNGEERAKGNILERFSAQQFPDLHSELNLSSLELGDSALYFCASSVGSGATYEQYFGPGTRLTVT.

CDR3 region: CASSRSPGQGSHEQYF. The CDR3 coding sequence is TGTGCCAGCAGTCGATCACCGGGACAGGGTTCCCACGAGCAGTACTTC. The chain employs TRBV6-6 and TRBJ2-7; 9 bases align to TRBD1. This CDR3 comprises 16 residues. The germline V gene encodes CDR1 MNHNY and CDR2 SVGAGI (reference sequence). After removal of 5 bases from V and 5 bases from J, the junction contained 13 bases not matched to a gene.

V gene TRBV3-1 (or the pseudogene TRBV3-2) combines with J gene TRBJ1-1, with D possibly being TRBD1 (6 bases). The CDR3 has 16 residues. Germline loops: CDR1 LGHDT, CDR2 YNNKEL (reference sequence). Trimming removed 0 bases from V and 5 bases from J, with 16 bases in between. The CDR3 sequence is CASSQDTRGQWTEAFF. The CDR3 nucleotides read TGTGCCAGCAGCCAAGATACCCGGGGGCAATGGACTGAAGCTTTCTTT.

CDR3 in amino acids: CASSLGTVTGELFF. CDR3 nucleotides: TGTGCCAGCAGCTTAGGGACCGTAACCGGGGAGCTGTTTTTT. V usage is TRBV7-9 and J usage is TRBJ2-2; D is unclear. The CDR3 runs to 14 residues. Looked up from germline, CDR1 is SEHNR and CDR2 is FQNEAQ (reference sequence). Trimming pared 1 base from V and 5 bases from J, leaving 8 bases between.

The chain is built from TRBV5-1 and TRBJ2-6; 10 nucleotides match TRBD1. With 3 bases clipped from V and 0 bases from J, the junction kept 9 bases outside the gene matches. The CDR3 is 19 residues long. Germline lookup yields CDR1 SGHRS and CDR2 YFSETQ. The CDR3 nucleotides read TGCGCCAGCAGCTCTTCATTGACAGGGGGCTACTCTGGGGCCAACGTCCTGACTTTC. Protein sequence: CASSSSLTGGYSGANVLTF.

This sequence joins TRBV11-3 and TRBJ2-3; 14 nucleotides align to TRBD2. CDR1 SGHNT and CDR2 YENEEA come from the germline V gene. This CDR3 spans 16 amino acids. V shed 5 bases and J 5 bases; nucleotides not matched to a gene: 6. This CDR3 reads CASSARTSGGRDTQYF. CDR3 sequence (DNA): TGTGCCAGCAGCGCCCGGACTAGCGGGGGGAGAGATACGCAGTATTTT.

This chain connects TRBV15 to TRBJ2-5; D uncertain. The CDR3 contains 13 residues. Germline CDR1 LNHNV, CDR2 YYDKDF (reference sequence). With 0 bases removed from V and 3 bases from J, the gap between germline ends came to 5 bases. CDR3 DNA: TGTGCCACCAGCAGAGACCTAAAAGAGACCCAGTACTTC. It codes for CATSRDLKETQYF.